The TCR beta chain described here comes from a study of CD8 T cells in ankylosing spondylitis. Overall study results and limits: Reports say disease-linked clones showed up significantly more in matched ankylosing spondylitis synovial fluid. Disease-associated clones were CD8+ and fairly uncommon in peripheral blood.

Quantitative barcoded 5'-RACE was used to prepare TCR beta libraries. A single record per CDR3 protein comes from TCRdb applying MiXCR to the 5' RACE reads. The data contain some 270,000 distinct CDR3 sequences, approximately 30% of them seen just once; the ten biggest clones take up approximately 4.6%. A remark on this clonotype: Its cognate antigen is unknown.

Germline V gene data show CDR1 as SQVTM and CDR2 as ANQGSEA. The CDR3 has 16 amino acids. V lost 4 bases and J lost 8; bases outside the gene matches: 16. The receptor was isolated from a male donor with ankylosing spondylitis or in good health (not recorded which). The material sequenced was blood, either unsorted or a sorted T cell fraction (not recorded which). J is TRBJ1-2 and V is TRBV29-1, with 10 bases matching TRBD1. CDR3 sequence (DNA): TGCAGCGTTGCCAGATCTCGGGACAGGGGAGGAAGAGGCTACACCTTC. Protein sequence: CSVARSRDRGGRGYTF.